This is a list of T cell receptor beta chains from one sample in a study of blood T cells in healthy people across ages. TCRdb analysed the 5' RACE reads with MiXCR anew, one entry per CDR3 protein. The sample lists approximately 1.5 million distinct CDR3 sequences; 34% were seen once. Sequencing was performed on blood. These receptors were obtained from a woman under 40 in good health. CDR3s include the opening cysteine and the closing phenylalanine or tryptophan. Each record gives: J gene, V gene, clone size, D gene, CDR3 DNA, CDR3 protein. A D gene is named only where the DNA matches it firmly. Size tells how often a clone was seen (once, few, many) or the class of an expanded clone, and some rows leave it out.

TRBJ2-7 TRBV5-1 few . TGCGCCAGCAGCTTGGCGGTGACGGTCTCCTACGAGCAGTACTTC CASSLAVTVSYEQYF
TRBJ2-1 TRBV6-1 few TRBD2 TGTGCCAGCACTCCAAGGGGGACTAGCGGGGGGAGGGAGCAGTTCTTC CASTPRGTSGGREQFF
TRBJ2-1 TRBV10-2 few . TGCGCCAGCAGTACTATTATTGATGAGCAGTTCTTC CASSTIIDEQFF
TRBJ2-7 TRBV28 . . TGTGCCAGCAGTGAACAGGGTCTGGGTCCCGAGCAGTACTTC CASSEQGLGPEQYF
TRBJ2-7 TRBV12-3/TRBV12-4 . TRBD1 TGTGCCAGCAGTTCCGTGGGACAGGGCTACGAGCAGTACTTC CASSSVGQGYEQYF
TRBJ2-3 TRBV11-1 . . TGTGCCAGCAGCTTGCCCCCCCCCTTAAGACGAGCAGTAGATACGCAGTATTTT CASSLPPPLRRAVDTQYF
TRBJ1-4 TRBV7-9 few TRBD1 TGTGCCAGCAGCTTGGGCGGGACAGAAACTGAAAAACTGTTTTTT CASSLGGTETEKLFF
TRBJ1-1 TRBV20-1 . . TGTAGTGCCCCAATTTCGGGAGAAAGCACTGAAGCTTTCTTT CSAPISGESTEAFF
TRBJ2-7 TRBV27 . . TGTGCCAGCAGTTCCGGGCCCGTATCCTACGAGCAGTACTTC CASSSGPVSYEQYF
TRBJ2-1 TRBV11-1 few TRBD2 TGTGCCAGCAGCTTACGGTGGGAAACTAGCGGGGGAGACAATGAGCAGTTCTTC CASSLRWETSGGDNEQFF
TRBJ2-1 TRBV13 few . TGTGCCAGCAGCTTATTGCCCGGGGATGAGCAGTTCTTC CASSLLPGDEQFF
TRBJ2-4 TRBV11-2 few . TGTGCCAGCAGCCTGGGGGCCCGGACAGAAAACATTCAGTACTTC CASSLGARTENIQYF
TRBJ2-3 TRBV20-1 . . TGCAGTGCTAGTCTCACAGATACGCAGTATTTT CSASLTDTQYF
TRBJ2-7 TRBV5-1 . TRBD2 TGCGCCAGCAGGGATAGCGGGAGGGCTTCCTACAATGAGCAGTACTTC CASRDSGRASYNEQYF
TRBJ2-7 TRBV18 many TRBD1 TGTGCCAGCTCACCAGACAGGGGGGCTCCCTACGAGCAGTACTTC CASSPDRGAPYEQYF
TRBJ2-5 TRBV2 . . TGTGCCAGCACAGGAGAGGGCCTACCCCAAGAGACCCGGTACTTC CASTGEGLPQETRYF
TRBJ2-3 TRBV6-2/TRBV6-3 many . TGTGCCAGCACCCAGGGAGGAGAGGGTCTCACAGATACGCAGTATTTT CASTQGGEGLTDTQYF
TRBJ1-2 TRBV6-1 . TRBD1 TGTGCCAGCAGTGGCCAGCCTCGCAGGGGGGGAATATATGGCTACACCTTC CASSGQPRRGGIYGYTF
TRBJ2-3 TRBV27 few . TGTGCCAGCAGTCCCTCTTTGGGGACGACCGCGCAGTATTTT CASSPSLGTTAQYF
TRBJ2-4 TRBV6-1 . . TGTGCCAGCATTATCCAAAACATTCAGTACTTC CASIIQNIQYF
TRBJ2-3 TRBV2 few . TGTGCCAGCAACTACGGCAGACCCACAGATACGCAGTATTTT CASNYGRPTDTQYF
TRBJ2-5 TRBV9 few . TGTGCCAGCAGCTTCGCGTGGGGGAACCAAGAGACCCAGTACTTC CASSFAWGNQETQYF
TRBJ2-7 TRBV27 few . TGTGCCAGCAGGCGACAGCCGAGCTCCTACGAGCAGTACTTC CASRRQPSSYEQYF
TRBJ2-1 TRBV4-2 . TRBD2 TGTGCCAGCAACCAAGGGGGACTAGCGGCCCGCTACAATGAGCAGTTCTTC CASNQGGLAARYNEQFF
TRBJ1-6 TRBV5-1 . . TGCGCCAGCAGCTTGGATGGGCTACCCCTCCACTTT CASSLDGLPLHF
TRBJ1-2 TRBV6-1 . . TGTGCCAGCAGTGAAAGATACAGAGGGGCTAACTATGGCTACACCTTC CASSERYRGANYGYTF
TRBJ2-7 TRBV7-2 few . TGTGCCAGCAGCTTATTTGACTATCGCGTGGGCCCTCTATCCGAGCAGTACTTC CASSLFDYRVGPLSEQYF
TRBJ1-1 TRBV7-9 few . TGTGCCAGCAGTCTAGGGCAGTTTAACACTGAAGCTTTCTTT CASSLGQFNTEAFF